Only a few counts were recorded for the clone carrying this T cell receptor beta chain. Its antigen is as yet unknown. This sample is drawn from a study of response to subunit inactivated influenza vaccine. Study results and caveats: It was the authors' suggestion that each seasonal influenza vaccination recruits few new T cells.

Germline-derived CDR1 and CDR2 are SNHLY and FYNNEI. The V segment lost 5 bases and the J segment 4 bases; nucleotides outside the gene matches: 9. CDR3 size: 16 residues. MiXCR was run by TCRdb on the RT-PCR reads, yielding one entry per CDR3 protein. The sample lists 300,000 to 350,000 distinct CDR3 sequences, over 20% occurring once. The sequence was obtained from a man between 50 and 75 years old who received an inactivated influenza vaccine. The V and J genes are TRBV2 and TRBJ2-5; TRBD2 matches at 11 bases. This specimen was PBMCs from blood, taken around 22 months after vaccination. The CDR3 spells CASSPGLADFRETQYF. The CDR3 region has the DNA TGTGCCAGCAGTCCGGGACTAGCGGATTTCCGAGAGACCCAGTACTTC.